The entry below describes one T cell receptor (beta chain). What it binds is unknown. These data are taken from a study of cytomegalovirus exposure and HLA in healthy donors. Whole-study results and caveats: A further, later analysis showed that HLA-associated TCR beta chains (compared with equally common others) were more clonally expanded.

V lost 6 bases, J lost 1 base, and 3 bases lay in between. Germline V gene data show CDR1 as MNHNS and CDR2 as SASEGT. The CDR3 has 12 amino acids. 13 Jbeta primers and 60 Vbeta primers were used for the PCR. Profiled with immunoSEQ multiplex PCR; TCRdb holds only in-frame clones, not every one. The sample carries approximately 160,000 clones, approximately 78% recorded once. The sequence was obtained from a woman aged 18-35 years in good health and CMV-seronegative. This sequence joins TRBV6-1 and TRBJ2-2; no reliable D call. The sequenced sample was PBMCs. CDR3 DNA: TGTGCCAGCAGCCAGAACACCGGGGAGCTGTTTTTT. Translation gives CASSQNTGELFF.